This T cell receptor (beta chain) was observed in a study of early T cells in non-severe SARS-CoV-2 infection. TCRdb passed the 5' RACE reads through MiXCR, listing each CDR3 protein once. The profile shows tens of thousands of distinct CDR3 sequences, 15% of them singletons. The V gene lost 7 bases and the J gene lost 3 bases, with 13 bases spanning the gap. CDR1 and CDR2 from the germline V gene are WSHSY and SAAADI. The CDR3 length is 13 residues. This chain uses TRBV10-2 with TRBJ2-7; perhaps TRBD2 as D (5 bases). The clonotype comes from an adult who was a healthcare worker with PCR-confirmed SARS-CoV-2 infection or an uninfected control (not recorded which). Sequenced material: whole blood. CDR3 sequence (DNA): TGCGCCAGCAAGGAACCGGGGAGCTACGAGCAGTACTTC. It encodes CASKEPGSYEQYF.